A selection of T cell receptor beta chains follows, all from one sample in a study of graft-versus-host responses after intestinal transplantation. This table comes from immunoSEQ multiplex PCR, and its TCRdb copy is limited to in-frame clones, with some not included. This table has around 84,000 clones, under 85% appearing once. Antigen specificity for these receptors is unknown. This specimen was unstimulated CD8+ T cells sorted from spleen or lymph node cells, taken before intestinal transplant. These receptors were obtained from a human donor who received an intestinal transplant. Both conserved end residues are part of each CDR3. D genes are given only for firm matches. Expanded clones are given a class, and other clones once, few, many or no size at all.

>.|.|TRBJ2-7|TRBV7-9
CASSLAPPRRPYEQYF
TGTGCCAGCAGCTTAGCCCCTCCTCGTAGGCCCTACGAGCAGTACTTC
>.|few|TRBJ2-2|TRBV5-5
CASSPDTNTGELFF
TGTGCCAGCAGCCCGGACACGAACACCGGGGAGCTGTTTTTT
>.|.|TRBJ1-1|TRBV10-3
CAIGRAAQSRVTEAFF
TGTGCCATCGGCAGGGCCGCACAATCCAGGGTCACTGAAGCTTTCTTT
>.|.|TRBJ2-7|TRBV5-1
CASSLAGVHEQYF
TGCGCCAGCAGCTTGGCAGGGGTCCACGAGCAGTACTTC
>.|.|TRBJ1-5|TRBV2
CASSRQGNQPQHF
TGTGCCAGCAGTCGCCAGGGGAATCAGCCCCAGCATTTT
>.|.|TRBJ1-1|TRBV5-6
CASSVGEVTEAFF
TGTGCCAGCAGCGTTGGAGAGGTCACTGAAGCTTTCTTT
>TRBD2|.|TRBJ2-7|TRBV28
CASSFSITSGLYEQYF
TGTGCCAGCAGTTTTAGTATCACTAGCGGGTTATACGAGCAGTACTTC
>TRBD2|.|TRBJ2-5|TRBV4-1
CASSQGEPAGGPLETQYF
TGCGCCAGCAGCCAAGGCGAACCAGCGGGAGGGCCCTTGGAGACCCAGTACTTC
>.|.|TRBJ2-3|TRBV9
CASSVAGANTDTQYF
TGTGCCAGCAGCGTAGCTGGCGCTAACACAGATACGCAGTATTTT
>.|.|TRBJ2-5|TRBV28
CASYRYQETQYF
TGTGCCAGCTATCGGTACCAAGAGACCCAGTACTTC
>TRBD1|.|TRBJ2-2|TRBV5-4
CASSLGTGYTGELFF
TGTGCCAGCAGCTTGGGGACAGGGTACACCGGGGAGCTGTTTTTT
>.|.|TRBJ2-2|TRBV6-5
CASSYQGTTGELFF
TGTGCCAGCAGTTATCAGGGGACCACCGGGGAGCTGTTTTTT
>TRBD2|.|TRBJ2-6|TRBV7-6
CASSRDPAGTGANVLTF
TGTGCCAGCAGCCGGGACCCAGCGGGAACTGGGGCCAACGTCCTGACTTTC
>.|.|TRBJ2-5|TRBV7-3
CASSLIGEETQYF
TGTGCCAGCAGCTTAATAGGGGAAGAGACCCAGTACTTC
>TRBD2|.|TRBJ2-5|TRBV2
CASTSLLAGVEETQYF
TGTGCCAGCACTTCCCTACTAGCGGGTGTTGAGGAGACCCAGTACTTC
>.|.|TRBJ1-3|TRBV19
CASSKQIWENTIYF
TGTGCCAGTAGCAAGCAAATTTGGGAAAACACCATATATTTT
>.|.|TRBJ2-1|TRBV27
CASSLPWVGYLGYNEQFF
TGTGCCAGCAGTTTACCTTGGGTTGGGTATCTCGGGTACAATGAGCAGTTCTTC
>.|.|TRBJ1-1|TRBV4-1
CASSQNREREAFF
TGCGCCAGCAGCCAAAACAGGGAAAGGGAAGCTTTCTTT